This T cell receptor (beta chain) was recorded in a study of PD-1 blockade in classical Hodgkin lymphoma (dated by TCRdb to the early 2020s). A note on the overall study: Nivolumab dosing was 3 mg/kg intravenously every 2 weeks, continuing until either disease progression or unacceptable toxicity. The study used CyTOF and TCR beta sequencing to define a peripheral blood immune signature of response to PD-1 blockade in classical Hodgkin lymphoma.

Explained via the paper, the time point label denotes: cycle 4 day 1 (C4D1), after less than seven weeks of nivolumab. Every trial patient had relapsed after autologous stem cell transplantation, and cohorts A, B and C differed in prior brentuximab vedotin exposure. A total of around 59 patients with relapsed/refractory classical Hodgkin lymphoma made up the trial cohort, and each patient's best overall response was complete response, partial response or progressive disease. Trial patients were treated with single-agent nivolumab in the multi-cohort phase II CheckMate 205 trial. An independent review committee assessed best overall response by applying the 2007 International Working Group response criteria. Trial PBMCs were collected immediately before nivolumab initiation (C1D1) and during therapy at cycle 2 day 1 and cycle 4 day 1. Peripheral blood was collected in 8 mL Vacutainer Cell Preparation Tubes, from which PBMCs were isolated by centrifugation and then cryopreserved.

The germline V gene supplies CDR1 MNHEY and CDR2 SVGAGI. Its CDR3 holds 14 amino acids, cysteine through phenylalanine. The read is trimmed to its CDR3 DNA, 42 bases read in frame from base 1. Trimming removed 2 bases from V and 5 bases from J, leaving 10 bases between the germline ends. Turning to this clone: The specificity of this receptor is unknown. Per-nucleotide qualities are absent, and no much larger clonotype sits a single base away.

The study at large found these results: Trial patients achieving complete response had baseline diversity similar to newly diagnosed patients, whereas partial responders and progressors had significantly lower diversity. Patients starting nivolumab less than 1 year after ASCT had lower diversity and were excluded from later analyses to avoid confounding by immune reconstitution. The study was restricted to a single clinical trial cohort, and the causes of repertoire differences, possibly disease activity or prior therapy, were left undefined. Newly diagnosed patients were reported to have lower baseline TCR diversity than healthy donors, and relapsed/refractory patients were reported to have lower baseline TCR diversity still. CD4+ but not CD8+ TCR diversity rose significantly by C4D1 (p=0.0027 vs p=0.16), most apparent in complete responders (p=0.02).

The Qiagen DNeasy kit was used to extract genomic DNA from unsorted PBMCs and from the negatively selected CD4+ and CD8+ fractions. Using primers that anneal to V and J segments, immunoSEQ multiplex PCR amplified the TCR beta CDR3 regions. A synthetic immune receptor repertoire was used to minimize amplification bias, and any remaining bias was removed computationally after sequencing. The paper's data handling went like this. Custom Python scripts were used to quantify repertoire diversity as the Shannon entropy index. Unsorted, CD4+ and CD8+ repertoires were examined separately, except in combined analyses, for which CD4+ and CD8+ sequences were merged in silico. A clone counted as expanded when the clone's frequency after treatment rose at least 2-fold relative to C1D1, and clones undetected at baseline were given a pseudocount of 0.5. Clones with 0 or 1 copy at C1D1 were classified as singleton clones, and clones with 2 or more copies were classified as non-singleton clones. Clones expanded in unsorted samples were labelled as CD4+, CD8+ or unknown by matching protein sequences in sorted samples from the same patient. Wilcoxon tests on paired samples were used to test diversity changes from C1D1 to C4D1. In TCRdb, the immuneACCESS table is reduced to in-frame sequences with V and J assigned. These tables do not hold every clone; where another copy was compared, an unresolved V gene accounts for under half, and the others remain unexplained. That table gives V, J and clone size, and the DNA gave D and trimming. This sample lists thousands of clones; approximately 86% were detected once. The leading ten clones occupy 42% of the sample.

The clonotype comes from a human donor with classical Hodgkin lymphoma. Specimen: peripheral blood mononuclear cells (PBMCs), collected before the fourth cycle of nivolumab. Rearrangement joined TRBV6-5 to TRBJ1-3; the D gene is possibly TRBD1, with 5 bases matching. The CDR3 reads CASSYGQGRNTIYF. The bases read TGTGCCAGCAGTTACGGGCAGGGCAGAAACACCATATATTTT.